This TCR beta chain was identified during a study of cytomegalovirus exposure and HLA in healthy donors listed by TCRdb under 2017. For the study in its entirety: In an earlier analysis of under 600 of the donors, 276 Gb of sequence data and 95 million to 130 million unique TCR beta sequences from roughly 180 million T cells were reported. Typing coverage differed by locus: A, B, C, DRB1 and DQB1 were typed in roughly 620-630 donors, DQA1 in about 560, DPA1 in over 600, and DPB1 in just under 480. A later genetic analysis used genome-wide SNP genotypes for about three fifths of the 666 donors, treating that subset as a discovery cohort. All discovery cohort repertoires had been generated on a single sequencing platform. Donor age, sex, ethnicity and CMV serostatus were compiled alongside the repertoire data. Along with the approximately 650-subject first cohort, a separate validation cohort of over 90 different subjects was used. Of the 300 to 500 genotyped donors, 81% were placed in the genetic ancestry cluster associated with self-reported Caucasian donors. In a later analysis, previously published TCR beta repertoires from roughly 710 donors were re-analyzed and high-resolution HLA genotyping was added so that TCR occurrence patterns could be studied. The study profiled the T cell repertoires of under 850 subjects by immunosequencing and related them to cytomegalovirus serostatus. Roughly 300 gigabases of sequencing data and 70 million to 100 million unique TCR sequences were included in an early release covering roughly 700 HLA-typed donors. The study was designed to test whether signatures of past pathogen exposure could be identified by cataloging public T cell receptors. Rather than drawing on any new phenotypic data, the later analysis identified candidate immune exposures from TCR beta sequences and the way those sequences occurred across donors. On average, roughly 200,000 unique TCR beta nucleotide sequences were sequenced per donor among 398 genotyped donors of the cohort, with roughly 18% of those sequences being non-productive. HLA typing included class I and class II loci at four-digit resolution. The study combined high-throughput TCR immunosequencing, statistical association of individual TCRs with disease status, and machine learning to predict cytomegalovirus infection status. Roughly five DR-DQ haplotypes were treated as single units for association and clustering because of strong linkage in the cohort. In an earlier analysis of roughly 600 of the donors, high-throughput TCR beta sequencing was used to judge whether each TCR beta V gene segment behaved as functional or pseudogenic. General study outcomes and caveats: A later analysis found that most CMV-associated TCR beta chains appeared HLA-restricted, with HLA associations seemingly driven largely by CMV exposure. The cohort was sequenced for TCR beta chains only, and without alpha or paired-chain data the features that could be detected were limited. Because counts were too low, around 18 rarely observed V segments, including chromosome 9 orphons, were left out of the earlier analysis of 587 of the donors. A further reported finding was that TCR beta sequences accurately predicted the HLA-A and HLA-B alleles for most subjects in the first cohort. In an earlier analysis of some 540 of the donors, most TCR beta V segments appeared in productive rearrangements about 87% or about 30% of the time, broadly matching IMGT annotations. Because HLA typing was missing for some donors at each locus, association tests included only the typed subset. In a later analysis, 16,951 TCR beta sequences were associated with specific HLA alleles at a false discovery rate of 0.05. In a later analysis, several top co-occurrence clusters were reported to appear linked to parvovirus B19, influenza, CMV and Epstein-Barr virus. According to a later analysis, TCR association rates differed among HLA loci, with DRB1 alleles showing the most associated TCRs and HLA-C alleles showing the fewest. The authors suggested that the approach could potentially be generalized to other disease states and immunological phenotypes. In both the original and validation cohorts, the classifier was reported to diagnose cytomegalovirus status with high specificity and sensitivity. In the study, around 150 TCR beta chains were listed as associated with cytomegalovirus. In a later genetic analysis, a missense DCLRE1C variant was associated with V-gene and J-gene trimming of TCR beta chains, and the association was replicated in an independent cohort. Three of the identified cytomegalovirus-associated TCR beta chains were confirmed in vitro to be specific for cytomegalovirus antigens. Presence/absence analyses assumed roughly uniform sequencing depth across donors, an assumption that may not hold. Linkage disequilibrium might explain the correlated functional status among segregating V segments, but an unknown experimental factor could not be excluded. While some public TCRs were present in many individuals, most TCR sequences turned up only very rarely across donors. A cluster of highly shared sequence variants was judged likely to represent a technical artifact of the sequencing pipeline. Compared with equally common non-associated chains, HLA-associated TCR beta chains in a later analysis were more clonally expanded and had lower generation probabilities. In a later genetic analysis, fewer N-insertions in productive TCRs were reported among donors in an Asian-associated ancestry cluster than the roughly 670-donor mean. When HLA alleles, especially DR and DQ, strongly co-occurred, attributing TCR associations to individual alleles was difficult. The only immune exposure information available for the cohort was CMV serostatus.

As for this clone: Its antigen is unknown. No quality values exist for individual bases; no much larger clone is one base distant.

Library preparation was by the immunoSEQ multiplex PCR assay. For the multiplex PCR, a mixture combining 60 forward primers for TCR Vbeta segments and 13 reverse primers for TCR Jbeta segments was used. Amplification of the CDR3 region of rearranged TCR beta genes was performed with a multiplex PCR assay on genomic DNA. Amplified TCR beta libraries were sequenced as 87-base-pair reads on the Illumina HiSeq System. The study's processing was this. Across the roughly 670 repertoires, a later analysis counted 80 million or so unique TCR beta chains, 8.5 million to 12 million of which were shared by at least two donors. A nearest-neighbor algorithm error-corrected the raw reads and collapsed the reads into unique sequences, merging closely related sequences to remove PCR and sequencing errors. CDR3 sequences were aligned to IMGT reference sequences to assign V, D and J gene segments. For a sequence to be retained, at least a six-nucleotide match to both a V gene segment and a J gene segment was required. A rearrangement counted as productive if the CDR3 had no stop codons and remained in frame with V and J, and every other rearrangement counted as non-productive. CDR3 was defined by IMGT convention, running from the second conserved V-encoded cysteine to the conserved J-encoded phenylalanine. The earlier analysis of 587 of the donors excluded sequences that lacked an unambiguous match to a single V gene segment. In an earlier analysis of several hundred of the donors, V segments were called functional above 56.7% productive rearrangements and were called segregating when the between-donor standard deviation exceeded 5%. To diagnose cytomegalovirus status from the catalog of TCR beta chain sequences, a statistical classification framework was built. In a later analysis, V and J genes were assigned by comparing TCR nucleotide sequences against IMGT/GENE-DB human TR gene sequences. A later analysis assigned CDR3 sequences and most-parsimonious VDJ recombination scenarios with the TCRdist pipeline. In a later analysis, every TCR beta chain was defined by the combination of its CDR3 amino acid sequence and its V-gene family, and reads without a unique V-gene family were dropped. To address suspected cross-contamination and a sequencing artifact, a later analysis removed under 600 highly shared, low-generation-probability nucleotide sequences. A later analysis calculated a clonal expansion index for each public chain from normalized within-repertoire ranks of inferred template counts. In a later analysis, generation probabilities were computed using a VDJ recombination model fitted to out-of-frame rearrangements, and the results were checked against IGoR. Hypergeometric tests were used in a later analysis to score TCR-TCR, TCR-HLA and TCR-CMV co-occurrence, with a repertoire-size bias correction applied to the TCR pairs. False discovery rates were estimated in a later analysis by permuting HLA or CMV assignments 20 times. In a later analysis, co-occurring TCRs were grouped using DBSCAN, with TCRdist sequence similarity added in when clustering inside HLA-allele-positive subsets. Repertoires with fewer than 30,000 or more than 120,000 public chains were left out of co-occurrence clustering, as were a handful of repertoires with anomalous nucleotide sharing. In TCRdb, the immuneACCESS table is reduced to in-frame sequences with V and J assigned. These tables do not hold every clone; where another copy was compared, an unresolved V gene accounts for under half, and the others remain unexplained. That table supplies the V and J calls and clone size; D and trimming were determined from the DNA. The sample table holds about 120,000 clones, of which roughly three quarters were seen once. Together, the top ten hold roughly 1.6% of the sample.

The cohort comprised fewer than 750 healthy bone marrow donors. All cohort members were sampled while nominally healthy, although unrecorded immune exposures were likely present. The donor tested CMV seronegative, placing the donor among the 300 to 450 seronegative members of the cohort. A peripheral blood sample was collected from each donor, and TCR beta sequencing was performed on peripheral blood mononuclear cells. Genomic DNA was extracted from the blood cell samples with the Qiagen DNeasy Blood Extraction Kit. Sequenced material: PBMCs. The sequence derives from a woman between 18 and 29 years old in good health and CMV-seronegative.

The CDR3 protein: CASSLGQGVHEAFF. The base sequence is TGCGCCAGCAGCTTGGGACAGGGGGTTCATGAAGCTTTCTTT. The chain joins TRBV5-1 to TRBJ1-1, with 9 bases aligning to TRBD1. Based on the germline V gene, the CDR1 and CDR2 sequences are SGHRS and YFSETQ. From the cysteine up to the phenylalanine, the CDR3 has a length of 14 residues. Of the read, only the CDR3 DNA is kept; its 42 bases are in frame from base 1. V loses 0 bases at its end and J loses 7 bases; junction bases beyond the gene matches: 4. The full variable domain, completed from the reference TRBV5-1 and TRBJ1-1 proteins outside the CDR3, reads KAGVTQTPRYLIKTRGQQVTLSCSPISGHRSVSWYQQTPGQGLQFLFEYFSETQRNKGNFPGRFSGRQFSNSRSEMNVSTLELGDSALYLCASSLGQGVHEAFFGQGTRLTVV.